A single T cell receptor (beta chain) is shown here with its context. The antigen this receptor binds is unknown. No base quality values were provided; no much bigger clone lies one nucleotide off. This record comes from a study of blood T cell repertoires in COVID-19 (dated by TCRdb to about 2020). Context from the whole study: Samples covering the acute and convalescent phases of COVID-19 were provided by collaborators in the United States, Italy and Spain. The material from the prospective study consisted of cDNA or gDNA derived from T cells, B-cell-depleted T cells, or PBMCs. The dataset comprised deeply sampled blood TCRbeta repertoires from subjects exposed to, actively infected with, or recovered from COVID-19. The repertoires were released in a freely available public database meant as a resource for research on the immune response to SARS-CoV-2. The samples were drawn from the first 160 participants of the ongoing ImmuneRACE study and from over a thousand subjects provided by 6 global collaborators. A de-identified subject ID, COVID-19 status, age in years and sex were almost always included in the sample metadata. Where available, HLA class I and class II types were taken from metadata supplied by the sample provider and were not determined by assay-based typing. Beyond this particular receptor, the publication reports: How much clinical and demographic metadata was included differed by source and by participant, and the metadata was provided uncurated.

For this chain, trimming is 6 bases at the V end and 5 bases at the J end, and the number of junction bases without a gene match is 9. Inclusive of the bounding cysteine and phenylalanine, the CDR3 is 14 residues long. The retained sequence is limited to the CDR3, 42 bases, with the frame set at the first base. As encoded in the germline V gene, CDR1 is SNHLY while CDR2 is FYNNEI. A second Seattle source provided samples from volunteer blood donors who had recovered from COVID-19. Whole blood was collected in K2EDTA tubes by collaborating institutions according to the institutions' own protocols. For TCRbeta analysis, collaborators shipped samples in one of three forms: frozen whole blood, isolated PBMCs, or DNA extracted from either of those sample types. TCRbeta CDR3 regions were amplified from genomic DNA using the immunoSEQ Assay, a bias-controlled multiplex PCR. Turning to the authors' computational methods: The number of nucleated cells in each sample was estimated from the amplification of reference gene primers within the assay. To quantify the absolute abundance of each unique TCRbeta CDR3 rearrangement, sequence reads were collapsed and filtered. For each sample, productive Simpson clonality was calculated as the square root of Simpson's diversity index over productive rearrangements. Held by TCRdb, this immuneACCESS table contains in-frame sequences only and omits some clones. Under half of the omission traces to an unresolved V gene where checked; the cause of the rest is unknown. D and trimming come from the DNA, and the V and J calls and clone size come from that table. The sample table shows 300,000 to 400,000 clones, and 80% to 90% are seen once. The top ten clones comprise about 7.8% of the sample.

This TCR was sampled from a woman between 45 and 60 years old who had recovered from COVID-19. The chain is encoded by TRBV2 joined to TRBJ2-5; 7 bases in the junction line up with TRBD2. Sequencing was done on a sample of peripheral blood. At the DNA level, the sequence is TGTGCCAGCAGCGGGCTAGCGGATGGGGAGACCCAGTACTTC. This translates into CASSGLADGETQYF.